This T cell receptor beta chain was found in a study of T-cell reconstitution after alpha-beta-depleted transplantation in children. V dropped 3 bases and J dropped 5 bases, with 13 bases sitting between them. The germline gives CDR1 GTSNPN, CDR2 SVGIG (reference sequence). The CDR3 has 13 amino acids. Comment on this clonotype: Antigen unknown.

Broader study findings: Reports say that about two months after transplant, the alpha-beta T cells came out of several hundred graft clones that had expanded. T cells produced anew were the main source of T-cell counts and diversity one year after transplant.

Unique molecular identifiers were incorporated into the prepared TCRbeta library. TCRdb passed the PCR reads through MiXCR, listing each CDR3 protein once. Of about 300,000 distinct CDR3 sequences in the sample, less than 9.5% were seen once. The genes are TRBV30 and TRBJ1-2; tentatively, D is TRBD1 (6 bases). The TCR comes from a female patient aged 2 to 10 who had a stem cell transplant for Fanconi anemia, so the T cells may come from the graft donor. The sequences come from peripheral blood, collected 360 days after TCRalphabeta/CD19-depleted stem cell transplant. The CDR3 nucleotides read TGTGCCTGGAGCCCAGGGGAAGATTATGGCTACACCTTC. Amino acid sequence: CAWSPGEDYGYTF. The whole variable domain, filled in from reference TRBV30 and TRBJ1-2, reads SQTIHQWPATLVQPVGSPLSLECTVEGTSNPNLYWYRQAAGRGLQLLFYSVGIGQISSEVPQNLSASRPQDRQFILSSKKLLLSDSGFYLCAWSPGEDYGYTFGSGTRLTVV.